The rows below give T cell receptor beta chains drawn from one sample of a study of blood T cell repertoires in COVID-19. Sequenced by immunoSEQ multiplex PCR; TCRdb stores in-frame clones only, minus some. The sample has 65,000 to 90,000 clones, 85% to 90% seen once. Material: peripheral blood. Every receptor here comes from a woman older than 75 in a cohort sampled during active or convalescent COVID-19. Both conserved end residues are part of each CDR3. The order of the fields is J gene, D gene, clone size, V gene, CDR3 DNA, CDR3 protein. A D gene is named only where the DNA matches it firmly. Size is stated for part of the rows, as once, few or many counts, or as a class when the clone is expanded.

>TRBJ1-6|-|-|TRBV5-1
TGCGCCAGCAGCGCCATCAGGTCCGGAGGGGATCCTTCACCCCTCCACTTT
CASSAIRSGGDPSPLHF
>TRBJ1-2|-|-|TRBV19
TGTGCCAGTAGTAACAGCCCAGACTATGGCTACACCTTC
CASSNSPDYGYTF
>TRBJ1-3|TRBD1|-|TRBV5-1
TGCGCCAGCAGCTCAGGGGGTTACAACACAGGGTCTGGAAACACCATATATTTT
CASSSGGYNTGSGNTIYF
>TRBJ1-1|-|-|TRBV7-9
TGTGCCAGCAGGTACCTACAGAAGATGAACACTGAAGCTTTCTTT
CASRYLQKMNTEAFF
>TRBJ2-7|TRBD2|once|TRBV24-1
TGTGCAACACGGGAGGGCAGAGTGGAGGCATACGAGCAGTACTTC
CATREGRVEAYEQYF
>TRBJ2-3|-|-|TRBV29-1
TGCAGCGTTGACAGAGGAGATACGCAGTATTTT
CSVDRGDTQYF
>TRBJ1-5|-|-|TRBV4-1
TGCGCCAGCAGCCAAGAGGGAGGGATCAGCAATCAGCCCCAGCATTTT
CASSQEGGISNQPQHF
>TRBJ1-4|-|-|TRBV5-1
TGCGCCAGCAGCTTGGGGGGCTTGGGTGAAAAACTGTTTTTT
CASSLGGLGEKLFF
>TRBJ2-5|-|-|TRBV15
TGTGCCACCAGCATATCAACAGGGAAAGGGGAGACCCAGTACTTC
CATSISTGKGETQYF
>TRBJ1-4|-|-|TRBV5-1
TGCGCCAGCAGCTTGGTTTTCGGGACAACTTTTGCAACTAATGAAAAACTGTTTTTT
CASSLVFGTTFATNEKLFF
>TRBJ2-1|TRBD2|-|TRBV6-1
TGTGCCAGCAGTGACCCTAGCGGGAGAGTCCCCTACAATGAGCAGTTCTTC
CASSDPSGRVPYNEQFF
>TRBJ2-1|-|-|TRBV2
TGTGCCAGCCTCGCAGTGATTGGTGAGCAGTTCTTC
CASLAVIGEQFF
>TRBJ2-1|-|-|TRBV5-4
TGTGCCAGCAGTGCGAGGGGGGGCCATGAGCAGTTCTTC
CASSARGGHEQFF
>TRBJ2-7|TRBD1|-|TRBV18
TGTGCCAGCTCACAACCGGGACAGGGTAACTACGAGCAGTACTTC
CASSQPGQGNYEQYF
>TRBJ2-5|-|-|TRBV3-1/TRBV3-2
TGTGCCAGCAGCCCCCCAGGACTTCAAGAGACCCAGTACTTC
CASSPPGLQETQYF
>TRBJ2-1|-|-|TRBV4-1
TGCGCCAGCAGAGCGGACGGGTACAATGAGCAGTTCTTC
CASRADGYNEQFF
>TRBJ2-1|-|-|TRBV5-1
TGCGCCAGCAGCCCACGACTAGTAAATGAGCAGTTCTTC
CASSPRLVNEQFF
>TRBJ1-6|TRBD1|-|TRBV6-5
TGTGCCAGCAGCCCGGGACAGCCTAATTCACCCCTCCACTTT
CASSPGQPNSPLHF
>TRBJ1-1|TRBD1|few|TRBV5-1
TGCGCCAGCAGCTCAATACAGGGGGGGTTGATGAACACTGAAGCTTTCTTT
CASSSIQGGLMNTEAFF
>TRBJ1-2|TRBD1|-|TRBV7-9
TGTGCCAGCACCCCCTTGGGGGACAGGGCTGGCTACACCTTC
CASTPLGDRAGYTF
>TRBJ2-7|TRBD1|-|TRBV28
TGTGCCAGCAGCGGACAGGGCCCCTACGAGCAGTACTTC
CASSGQGPYEQYF
>TRBJ2-3|-|-|TRBV5-1
TGCGCCAGCAGCTTGGATCCGACTAGAGAGACAGATACGCAGTATTTT
CASSLDPTRETDTQYF
>TRBJ1-1|TRBD1|-|TRBV27
TGTGCCAGCAGCCGAGACAGGGGGAACACTGAAGCTTTCTTT
CASSRDRGNTEAFF
>TRBJ2-2|TRBD2|-|TRBV7-9
TGTGCCAGCAGCTCCGGGACTACCCCTGCCGGGGAGCTGTTTTTT
CASSSGTTPAGELFF
>TRBJ1-1|-|-|TRBV11-3
TGTGCCAGCAGCTTGAGACAGGAAGCTTTCTTT
CASSLRQEAFF
>TRBJ2-3|TRBD2|-|TRBV10-3
TGTGCCATCAGATCGGTACTAGCGGGGGTCGCCTCTAGCACAGATACGCAGTATTTT
CAIRSVLAGVASSTDTQYF
>TRBJ1-5|TRBD1|-|TRBV2
TGTGCCAGCAGTGCGAACAGGGGGCCCTACAATCAGCCCCAGCATTTT
CASSANRGPYNQPQHF
>TRBJ1-4|TRBD1|-|TRBV5-8
TGTGCCAGCAGCCCCACGGGACAGGGGTATGAAAAACTGTTTTTT
CASSPTGQGYEKLFF
>TRBJ1-6|TRBD1|-|TRBV14
TGTGCCAGCAGCCAAGGTTTCAGGGGGCTTTCCTATAATTCACCCCTCCACTTT
CASSQGFRGLSYNSPLHF
>TRBJ1-1|-|few|TRBV3-1/TRBV3-2
TGTGCCAGCAGCCAAGTTCCGGGGGTTAATGCTGAAGCTTTCTTT
CASSQVPGVNAEAFF
>TRBJ2-7|-|-|TRBV5-1
TGCGCCAGCAGCTTGGCCGGGGAAGGGGAGCAGTACTTC
CASSLAGEGEQYF
>TRBJ2-1|-|-|TRBV3-1/TRBV3-2
TGTGCCAGCAGCCAAGGGACTTTTGAGCAGTTCTTC
CASSQGTFEQFF
>TRBJ1-1|-|-|TRBV25-1
TGTGCCAGCAGGGGCTACACTGAAGCTTTCTTT
CASRGYTEAFF
>TRBJ2-3|TRBD2|-|TRBV5-1
TGCGCCAGCAGCCAAGACGGGAGGGGGGATACAGATACGCAGTATTTT
CASSQDGRGDTDTQYF
>TRBJ1-2|TRBD1|-|TRBV30
TGTGCCTGGAGCGCCCAGGGTACAGGGGCCATCGGCTACACCTTC
CAWSAQGTGAIGYTF
>TRBJ1-6|TRBD1|-|TRBV11-2
TGTGCCAGCAGCCCGCGGACAGGGGATAATTCACCCCTCCACTTT
CASSPRTGDNSPLHF
>TRBJ1-2|TRBD1|-|TRBV10-3
TGTGCCATCGGAAACCGGGACAGCACTTATGGCTACACCTTC
CAIGNRDSTYGYTF
>TRBJ1-6|TRBD1|-|TRBV14
TGTGCCAGCAGCCAACCCCTCAGTGGGACAGGAAGGTCATCACCCCTCCACTTT
CASSQPLSGTGRSSPLHF
>TRBJ2-1|-|-|TRBV7-3
TGTGCCAGCAGCTACGACACTTCCTACAATGAGCAGTTCTTC
CASSYDTSYNEQFF
>TRBJ1-2|TRBD1|-|TRBV30
TGTGCCGGGACAGGGTCTAACTATGGCTACACCTTC
CAGTGSNYGYTF
>TRBJ2-1|TRBD1|once|TRBV24-1
TGTGCCGTAGACAGGGGGCCATGGAATGAGCAGTTCTTC
CAVDRGPWNEQFF
>TRBJ1-3|-|-|TRBV6-5
TGTGCCAGCAGCCAGGACAGTTTCTCTGGAAACACCATATATTTT
CASSQDSFSGNTIYF
>TRBJ2-7|TRBD1|-|TRBV9
TGTGCCAGCAGCCCCGGACAGGGGACCTACGAGCAGTACTTC
CASSPGQGTYEQYF
>TRBJ2-1|TRBD2|-|TRBV3-1/TRBV3-2
TGTGCCAGCAGCCGATACCACCTAGCGGGAGTCAATGAGCAGTTCTTC
CASSRYHLAGVNEQFF
>TRBJ1-1|TRBD1|-|TRBV3-1/TRBV3-2
TGTGCCAGCAGCCAAGGTACAGGGGTGGGCACACTTTCAAGGTACACTGAAGCTTTCTTT
CASSQGTGVGTLSRYTEAFF
>TRBJ1-1|-|-|TRBV28
TGTGCCACTTTTCGGACAGCGAACACTGAAGCTTTCTTT
CATFRTANTEAFF
>TRBJ1-5|TRBD1|-|TRBV6-1
TGTGCCAGCAGTGGGGGGAGTGGACAGGGATTAAATCAGCCCCAGCATTTT
CASSGGSGQGLNQPQHF
>TRBJ2-3|TRBD2|-|TRBV5-1
TGCGCCAGCAAGGGTAGCGGGACTAGCACAGATACGCAGTATTTT
CASKGSGTSTDTQYF
>TRBJ1-2|TRBD1|few|TRBV18
TGTGCCAGCTCACCACGGACGACAGGGGAGGTGCAGGGCTACACCTTC
CASSPRTTGEVQGYTF
>TRBJ2-3|TRBD2|-|TRBV30
TGTGCCTGGAGGCTAGCGGGGGCCTACACAGATACGCAGTATTTT
CAWRLAGAYTDTQYF
>TRBJ1-4|-|-|TRBV19
TGTGCCAGTAGAAACTTGGGGGCAGGACAGATTGCAACTAATGAAAAACTGTTTTTT
CASRNLGAGQIATNEKLFF
>TRBJ1-1|-|-|TRBV5-4
TGTGCCAGCAGCTTTTCTATGAACACTGAAGCTTTCTTT
CASSFSMNTEAFF
>TRBJ2-2|-|-|TRBV7-3
TGTGCCAGCAGCCGGGGGACCGGGGAGCTGTTTTTT
CASSRGTGELFF
>TRBJ2-1|TRBD1|-|TRBV24-1
TGTGCCACCAGTGGGGGGACAGGGGAAGTGCCCTACAATGAGCAGTTCTTC
CATSGGTGEVPYNEQFF
>TRBJ2-2|TRBD2|-|TRBV10-3
TGTGCCACGGGGGGGCTAGCGGCGAACACCGGGGAGCTGTTTTTT
CATGGLAANTGELFF
>TRBJ1-1|TRBD1|-|TRBV18
TGTGCCAGCTCACCTCTCCGGGACAGTACCGAAGCTTTCTTT
CASSPLRDSTEAFF
>TRBJ1-3|TRBD1|-|TRBV6-5
TGTGCCAGCAGTTACGCCCCCGGACAGGCTGGAAACACCATATATTTT
CASSYAPGQAGNTIYF